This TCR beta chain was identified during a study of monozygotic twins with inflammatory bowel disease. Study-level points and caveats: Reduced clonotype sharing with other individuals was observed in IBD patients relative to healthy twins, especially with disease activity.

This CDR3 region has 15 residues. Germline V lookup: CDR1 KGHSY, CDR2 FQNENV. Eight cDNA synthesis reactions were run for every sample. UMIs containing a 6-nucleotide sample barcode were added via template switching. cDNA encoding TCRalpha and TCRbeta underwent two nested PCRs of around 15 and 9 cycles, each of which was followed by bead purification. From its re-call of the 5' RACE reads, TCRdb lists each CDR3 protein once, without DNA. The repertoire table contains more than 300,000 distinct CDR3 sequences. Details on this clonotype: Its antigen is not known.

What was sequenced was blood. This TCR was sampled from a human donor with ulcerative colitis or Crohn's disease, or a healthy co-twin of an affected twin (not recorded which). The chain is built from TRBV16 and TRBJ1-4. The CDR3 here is CASSQSVTTNEKLFF. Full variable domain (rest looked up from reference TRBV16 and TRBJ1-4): GEEVAQTPKHLVRGEGQKAKLYCAPIKGHSYVFWYQQVLKNEFKFLISFQNENVFDETGMPKERFSAKCLPNSPCSLEIQATKLEDSAVYFCASSQSVTTNEKLFFGSGTQLSVL.